The entry below gives a single TCR beta chain sequence along with its context. The V segment lost 3 bases and the J segment 8 bases; nucleotides outside the gene matches: 12. The germline gives CDR1 KGHSH, CDR2 LQKENI. The CDR3 has 16 amino acids. This specimen belongs to a study of blood T cell repertoires in COVID-19. Using immunoSEQ multiplex PCR, the repertoire was profiled, and TCRdb retains in-frame clones only, with some absent. This sample has 300,000 to 350,000 clones; 75% to 90% occur once, and the top ten carry about 2.5%. This TCR derives from a man in his late teens or twenties with active or convalescent COVID-19. Sequencing used peripheral blood. V usage is TRBV18 and J usage is TRBJ1-2; 10 bases fit TRBD1. CDR3 DNA: TGTGCCAGCTCACCGACTTATCGACAGGGGGCGGACGGCTACACCTTC. It is translated as CASSPTYRQGADGYTF.